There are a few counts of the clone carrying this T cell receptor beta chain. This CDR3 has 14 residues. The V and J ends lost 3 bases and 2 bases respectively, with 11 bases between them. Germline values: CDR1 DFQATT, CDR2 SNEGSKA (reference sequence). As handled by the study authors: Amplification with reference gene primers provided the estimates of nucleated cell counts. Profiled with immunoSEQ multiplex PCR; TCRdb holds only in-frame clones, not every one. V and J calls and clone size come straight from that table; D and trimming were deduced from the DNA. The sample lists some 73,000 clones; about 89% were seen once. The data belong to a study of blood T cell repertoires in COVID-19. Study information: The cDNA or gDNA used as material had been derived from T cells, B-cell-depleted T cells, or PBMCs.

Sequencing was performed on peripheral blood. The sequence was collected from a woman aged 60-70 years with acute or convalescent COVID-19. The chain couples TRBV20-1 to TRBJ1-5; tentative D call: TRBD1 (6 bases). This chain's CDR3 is CSASTGNGNQPQHF. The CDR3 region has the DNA TGCAGTGCTAGTACAGGGAACGGCAATCAGCCCCAGCATTTT.